Presented here are 31 T cell receptor beta chains from one specimen sequenced in a study of CXCR3-negative and CXCR3-positive naive CD8 T cells. Notes on the study in general: Naive cells positive for CXCR3 carried more hydrophobic TRB CDR3s than CXCR3-negative ones.

The libraries of TRB cDNA were prepared using 5' RACE with UMI labels. TCRdb re-called the 5' RACE reads and gives one entry per CDR3 protein, without DNA. In total, the table holds under 90,000 distinct CDR3 sequences. The antigens for these receptors are not known. Sequences were obtained from naive CXCR3+ CD8+ T cells from blood. Subset in this sample: CD45RO-CCR7+CD27+CD95- naive CD8+ T cells expressing CXCR3 (TNR3+). Receptor source: a human donor in good health. Some clones in this sample may be carry-over from other donors' samples.

The J gene is TRBJ2-2, the V gene TRBV29-1. Germline CDR1 is SQVTM and CDR2 is ANQGSEA. The CDR3 consists of 11 residues. Here the CDR3 reads CSAESTGELFF.

The chain recombines TRBV6-6 with TRBJ2-1; TCRdb reports TRBD2, a call that lacks DNA to check it against. In germline, CDR1 is MNHNY, CDR2 SVGAGI (reference sequence). The CDR3 has 16 residues. This CDR3 is CASSYKQAGGLNEQFF.

The genes are TRBV15 and TRBJ2-1. Germline assignment: CDR1 LNHNV and CDR2 YYDKDF (reference sequence). The CDR3 contains 12 residues. CDR3 residues: CATRDQVDEQFF. The full variable domain, rest sourced from reference TRBV15 and TRBJ2-1, is DAMVIQNPRYQVTQFGKPVTLSCSQTLNHNVMYWYQQKSSQAPKLLFHYYDKDFNNEADTPDNFQSRRPNTSFCFLDIRSPGLGDTAMYLCATRDQVDEQFFGPGTRLTVL.

The CDR3: CASRFRGTAPYNEQFF. V gene TRBV5-1 combines with J gene TRBJ2-1; as DNA is missing, the TRBD1 call by TCRdb cannot be tested. CDR3 length: 16 amino acids. Germline values: CDR1 SGHRS, CDR2 YFSETQ.

The gene calls are TRBV29-1 and TRBJ2-3; the D call of TRBD1 rests on TCRdb alone, since no DNA is present to check it. The CDR3 runs 14 residues. Germline CDR1 is SQVTM and CDR2 is ANQGSEA. CDR3 region: CSVSGTIYTDTQYF.

The chain is built from TRBV27 and TRBJ2-5; checking the TCRdb D call of TRBD2 is not possible without DNA. This CDR3 spans 13 amino acids. Germline lookup yields CDR1 MNHEY and CDR2 SMNVEV (reference sequence). The CDR3 protein is CASSLSLAGGQYF.

CDR3 amino acids: CASSFLTGRFSGANVLTF. This rearrangement joins TRBV7-8 to TRBJ2-6; TCRdb's assignment of TRBD1 cannot be checked, as there is no DNA. This CDR3 has 18 amino acids. Germline-derived CDR1 and CDR2 are SGHVS and FQNEAQ.

The chain carries TRBV10-3 and TRBJ2-5; TCRdb names TRBD2, which stays unverified in the absence of DNA. The CDR3 length is 15 residues. Germline loops: CDR1 ENHRY, CDR2 SYGVKD. The CDR3: CAISDLAGVQETQYF.

The chain uses TRBV29-1 and TRBJ2-7; the TCRdb D gene call, TRBD1, has no DNA to confirm it. CDR1 and CDR2 from the germline V gene are SQVTM and ANQGSEA. This CDR3 has 14 residues. The chain's CDR3 is CSVGGRTGDYEQYF.

The chain has TRBV29-1 and TRBJ1-1; no DNA is available, so the TRBD1 call from TCRdb remains unchecked. This CDR3 has 12 residues. The V gene's germline CDR1 is SQVTM and CDR2 ANQGSEA. CDR3 sequence reads: CSGEVQGTEAFF. Drawing the rest from reference TRBV29-1 and TRBJ1-1, the complete variable domain is SAVISQKPSRDICQRGTSLTIQCQVDSQVTMMFWYRQQPGQSLTLIATANQGSEATYESGFVIDKFPISRPNLTFSTLTVSNMSPEDSSIYLCSGEVQGTEAFFGQGTRLTVV.

The chain combines TRBV12-3 or TRBV12-4 with TRBJ2-2; the D call from TCRdb, TRBD1, cannot be confirmed without DNA. CDR3 length: 13 amino acids. CDR3 in amino acids: CASSPGYTGELFF.

This chain links TRBV7-9 with TRBJ2-2. The CDR3 contains 12 residues. Germline-derived CDR1 and CDR2 are SEHNR and FQNEAQ (reference sequence). CDR3 sequence reads: CASGDRPGELFF.

The chain is built from TRBV20-1 and TRBJ2-5. The germline gives CDR1 DFQATT, CDR2 SNEGSKA (reference sequence). The CDR3 contains 13 residues. The CDR3 sequence: CSARARNQETQYF.

This CDR3 reads CASIPNYHEQFF. The chain recombines TRBV12-3 or TRBV12-4 with TRBJ2-1. The CDR3 totals 12 residues.

This chain uses TRBV7-6 with TRBJ2-7; TCRdb selects TRBD1, and the lack of DNA leaves this call unchecked. CDR1 is SGHVS, CDR2 FNYEAQ, per germline. CDR3 length: 18 amino acids. CDR3: CASSLAASGGPSSYEQYF. Full variable domain (outside the CDR3, taken from reference TRBV7-6 and TRBJ2-7): GAGVSQSPRYKVTKRGQDVALRCDPISGHVSLYWYRQALGQGPEFLTYFNYEAQQDKSGLPNDRFSAERPEGSISTLTIQRTEQRDSAMYRCASSLAASGGPSSYEQYFGPGTRLTVT.

The rearrangement links TRBV7-9 to TRBJ2-3; TCRdb gives TRBD1 as the D gene, but with no DNA this cannot be confirmed. The V gene's germline CDR1 is SEHNR and CDR2 FQNEAQ (reference sequence). The CDR3 is made up of 13 amino acids. The CDR3 protein is CASSPGGLDTQYF.

J is TRBJ2-1 and V is TRBV28. Looked up from germline, CDR1 is MDHEN and CDR2 is SYDVKM. The CDR3 contains 15 residues. The CDR3 sequence: CASSLIGAIHNEQFF. The full variable domain, with the rest looked up from reference TRBV28 and TRBJ2-1, is DVKVTQSSRYLVKRTGEKVFLECVQDMDHENMFWYRQDPGLGLRLIYFSYDVKMKEKGDIPEGYSVSREKKERFSLILESASTNQTSMYLCASSLIGAIHNEQFFGPGTRLTVL.

The CDR3 spells CASSPGQGDEQYF. J is TRBJ2-7 and V is TRBV7-6; the D gene TCRdb calls, TRBD1, cannot be checked with no DNA. The CDR3 is 13 amino acids. Germline V lookup: CDR1 SGHVS, CDR2 FNYEAQ.

The chain links TRBV28 to TRBJ1-5; the TRBD1 assignment by TCRdb is unverifiable without DNA. Germline V gene lookup returns CDR1 MDHEN and CDR2 SYDVKM. The CDR3 spans 15 residues. The CDR3 reads CASTPLRVRDQPQHF. Full variable domain (remainder filled in from reference TRBV28 and TRBJ1-5): DVKVTQSSRYLVKRTGEKVFLECVQDMDHENMFWYRQDPGLGLRLIYFSYDVKMKEKGDIPEGYSVSREKKERFSLILESASTNQTSMYLCASTPLRVRDQPQHFGDGTRLSIL.

The J gene is TRBJ1-1, the V gene TRBV11-3. The CDR3 length is 13 residues. Germline lookup yields CDR1 SGHNT and CDR2 YENEEA. The CDR3 loop reads CASSLPGSPEAFF. The full variable domain, its missing parts supplied by reference TRBV11-3 and TRBJ1-1, is EAGVVQSPRYKIIEKKQPVAFWCNPISGHNTLYWYLQNLGQGPELLIRYENEEAVDDSQLPKDRFSAERLKGVDSTLKIQPAELGDSAVYLCASSLPGSPEAFFGQGTRLTVV.

The chain joins TRBV7-9 to TRBJ1-1. This CDR3 is 14 amino acids long. The germline V gene encodes CDR1 SEHNR and CDR2 FQNEAQ (reference sequence). The CDR3 sequence: CASSLIGGDTEALF.

This chain joins TRBV4-1 and TRBJ1-2; TCRdb's D gene call, TRBD1, goes unchecked for lack of DNA. The germline gives CDR1 MGHRA, CDR2 YSYEKL. The CDR3 is 20 amino acids. Here the CDR3 reads CASSLAGAGAQVGTDYGYTF.

The V gene is TRBV15, the J gene TRBJ1-1; the D call from TCRdb, TRBD1, cannot be confirmed without DNA. This CDR3 contains 16 residues. Germline V gives CDR1 LNHNV, CDR2 YYDKDF (reference sequence). This chain's CDR3 is CATSRDDNRVDTEAFF.

The rearrangement links TRBV4-3 to TRBJ2-1; TCRdb's D call of TRBD2 is untestable without DNA. Germline V gene data show CDR1 as LGHNA and CDR2 as YSLEER. The CDR3 contains 14 residues. The chain's CDR3 is CASSQASSDNEQFF.

V is TRBV11-3 and J is TRBJ2-7; there is no DNA to check the TCRdb D call of TRBD2. The CDR3 consists of 15 residues. The germline V gene encodes CDR1 SGHNT and CDR2 YENEEA. The CDR3 here is CASSPLRGGGYEQYF.

The chain has TRBV6-5 and TRBJ2-7; TCRdb's assignment of TRBD1 cannot be checked, as there is no DNA. In germline, CDR1 is MNHEY, CDR2 SVGAGI. The CDR3 sequence is 14 residues long. CDR3 loop: CASSYTRDGYEQYF.

J is TRBJ2-7 and V is TRBV5-6; checking the TCRdb D call of TRBD1 is not possible without DNA. This CDR3 contains 13 residues. Germline V lookup: CDR1 SGHDT, CDR2 YYEEEE. CDR3 region: CASSLSGYGSSYF.

The CDR3 here is CASSFQVYTGELFF. This sequence joins TRBV12-3 or TRBV12-4 and TRBJ2-2. This CDR3 is 14 amino acids long.

The chain uses TRBV6-4 and TRBJ2-1; TCRdb names TRBD1, which stays unverified in the absence of DNA. The CDR3 loop spans 14 amino acids. Germline V gene lookup returns CDR1 MRHNA and CDR2 SNTAGT. The CDR3 region is CASAMGGEHNEQFF.

The rearrangement joins TRBV12-3 or TRBV12-4 to TRBJ2-4; absent DNA, TCRdb's TRBD1 call cannot be checked. This CDR3 spans 17 amino acids. CDR3 residues: CASSSSLYSTGGNIQYF.

The chain employs TRBV12-3 or TRBV12-4 and TRBJ2-7; without DNA, the TCRdb call of TRBD1 cannot be checked. This CDR3 region has 18 residues. The CDR3 sequence: CASSFSPSEQGDSYEQYF.